These T cell receptor beta chains were read from a single sample in a study of blood T cell repertoires in COVID-19. Data came from immunoSEQ multiplex PCR; TCRdb stores just in-frame clones and leaves some out. The sample holds more than 200,000 clones, 90% seen once. The source material was peripheral blood. These receptors were collected from a man aged 25-40 years with COVID-19, enrolled during active disease. Each CDR3 is given with its conserved first and last residue. Each record gives: J gene, V gene, clone size, D gene, CDR3 protein, CDR3 DNA. D genes are given only for firm matches. The listing skips clone size in some rows; elsewhere it reads once, few, many or a size class.

J: TRBJ2-3
V: TRBV18
size: .
D: TRBD2
CDR3: CASSLLSLAGLAYTQYF
DNA: TGTGCCAGCTCACTCCTATCACTAGCGGGCCTCGCGTATACGCAGTATTTT

J: TRBJ2-3
V: TRBV6-6
size: .
D: TRBD2
CDR3: CASSRTSLAGVPTDTQYF
DNA: TGTGCCAGCAGCCGAACCTCCCTAGCGGGTGTTCCCACAGATACGCAGTATTTT

J: TRBJ2-2
V: TRBV18
size: .
D: .
CDR3: CASSPLQGGGGELFF
DNA: TGTGCCAGCTCACCACTCCAGGGTGGCGGCGGGGAGCTGTTTTTT

J: TRBJ2-7
V: TRBV3-1/TRBV3-2
size: few
D: TRBD2
CDR3: CASSQGRYSSGGPSSYEQYF
DNA: TGTGCCAGCAGCCAAGGTCGCTATTCAAGCGGGGGGCCCAGCTCCTACGAGCAGTACTTC

J: TRBJ2-2
V: TRBV12-5
size: .
D: .
CDR3: CASGFKPGQANTGELFF
DNA: TGTGCTAGTGGTTTCAAACCGGGACAAGCGAACACCGGGGAGCTGTTTTTT

J: TRBJ1-1
V: TRBV6-5
size: .
D: .
CDR3: CASYREGTEAFF
DNA: TGTGCCAGCTACCGGGAGGGCACTGAAGCTTTCTTT

J: TRBJ2-1
V: TRBV7-9
size: .
D: TRBD2
CDR3: CASREGTSGEQFF
DNA: TGTGCCAGCAGGGAGGGGACTAGCGGTGAGCAGTTCTTC

J: TRBJ2-1
V: TRBV3-1/TRBV3-2
size: few
D: .
CDR3: CASSQARGEQFF
DNA: TGTGCCAGCAGCCAAGCCAGGGGCGAGCAGTTCTTC

J: TRBJ1-2
V: TRBV2
size: few
D: .
CDR3: CASKWEVYGYTF
DNA: TGTGCCAGCAAGTGGGAGGTCTATGGCTACACCTTC

J: TRBJ1-1
V: TRBV5-6
size: .
D: .
CDR3: CASSPQRVWAFF
DNA: TGTGCCAGCAGCCCACAACGGGTGTGGGCTTTCTTT

J: TRBJ1-5
V: TRBV27
size: .
D: .
CDR3: CASSLTWGGFQPQHF
DNA: TGTGCCAGCAGTTTAACCTGGGGGGGGTTTCAGCCCCAGCATTTT

J: TRBJ2-7
V: TRBV29-1
size: .
D: .
CDR3: CSVEGGSEQYF
DNA: TGCAGCGTTGAGGGAGGTAGCGAGCAGTACTTC

J: TRBJ1-4
V: TRBV9
size: .
D: .
CDR3: CASSVQGFYNEKLFF
DNA: TGTGCCAGCAGCGTTCAGGGTTTCTATAATGAAAAACTGTTTTTT

J: TRBJ1-1
V: TRBV7-3
size: .
D: .
CDR3: CASSLGPMNTEAFF
DNA: TGTGCCAGCAGCTTAGGCCCCATGAACACTGAAGCTTTCTTT

J: TRBJ1-1
V: TRBV5-4
size: few
D: .
CDR3: CASSFGLTEAFF
DNA: TGTGCCAGCAGCTTCGGACTGACTGAAGCTTTCTTT

J: TRBJ2-7
V: TRBV21-1
size: .
D: .
CDR3: CASTQRGDYEQYF
DNA: TGTGCCAGCACTCAGCGGGGTGACTACGAGCAGTACTTC

J: TRBJ2-5
V: TRBV7-2
size: .
D: .
CDR3: CASSSGHRQETQYF
DNA: TGTGCCAGCAGCTCCGGACACCGCCAAGAGACCCAGTACTTC

J: TRBJ1-3
V: TRBV9
size: .
D: .
CDR3: CASSAQTSGFSGNTIYF
DNA: TGTGCCAGCAGCGCACAGACTTCGGGATTCTCTGGAAACACCATATATTTT

J: TRBJ2-1
V: TRBV7-9
size: .
D: TRBD2
CDR3: CASSQSGSSYNEQFF
DNA: TGTGCCAGCAGCCAAAGCGGGAGCTCCTACAATGAGCAGTTCTTC